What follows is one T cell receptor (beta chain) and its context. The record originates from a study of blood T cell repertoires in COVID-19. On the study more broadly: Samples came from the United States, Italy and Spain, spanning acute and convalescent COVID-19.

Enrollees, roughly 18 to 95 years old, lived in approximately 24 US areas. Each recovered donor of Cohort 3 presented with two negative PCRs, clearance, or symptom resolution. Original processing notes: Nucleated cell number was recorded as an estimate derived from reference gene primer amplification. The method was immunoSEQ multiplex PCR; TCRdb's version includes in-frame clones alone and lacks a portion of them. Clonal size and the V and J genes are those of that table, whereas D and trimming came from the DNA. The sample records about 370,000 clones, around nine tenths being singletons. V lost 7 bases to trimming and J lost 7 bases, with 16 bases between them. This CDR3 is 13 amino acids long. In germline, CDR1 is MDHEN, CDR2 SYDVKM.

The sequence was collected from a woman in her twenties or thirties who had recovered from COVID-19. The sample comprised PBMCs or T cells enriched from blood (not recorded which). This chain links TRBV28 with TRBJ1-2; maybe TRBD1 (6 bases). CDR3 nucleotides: TGTGCCAGCATCTCCGGGACAACTATTGGCTACACCTTC. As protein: CASISGTTIGYTF.